Presented here are 15 T cell receptor beta chains from one specimen sequenced in a study of blood T cell repertoires in COVID-19 (dated by TCRdb to 2020 to 2021). The method was the immunoSEQ multiplex PCR assay. The table comes from immuneACCESS by way of TCRdb, which keeps in-frame sequences with V and J called. Part of the clones is missing from these tables; in studies checked, under half for an unresolved V gene and the rest for unknown reasons. In this sample the table shows some 200,000 clones, approximately 80% of which occur a single time. The ten largest clones add up to 17% of the sample. Sequenced sample: PBMCs or T cells enriched from blood (not recorded which). All receptors derive from a woman aged 45-59 years who had recovered from COVID-19.

This clone was observed many times. The chain has TRBV5-1 and TRBJ2-5; 16 bases align to TRBD2. With 5 bases clipped from V and 5 bases from J, the junction kept 9 bases outside the gene matches. CDR3 length: 17 amino acids. Germline loops: CDR1 SGHRS, CDR2 YFSETQ. CDR3 loop: CASRPGLAGGPWETQYF. CDR3 nucleotides: TGCGCCAGCAGGCCGGGACTAGCGGGAGGGCCTTGGGAGACCCAGTACTTC.

This chain uses TRBV6-5 with TRBJ2-6, with unresolved D. V lost 3 bases and J 4 bases, leaving 7 bases between the germline ends. The CDR3 is 14 amino acids. Germline CDR1 reads MNHEY; CDR2 reads SVGAGI. The CDR3 spells CASSYNSGANVLTF. The CDR3 nucleotides are TGTGCCAGCAGTTATAATAGCGGGGCCAACGTCCTGACTTTC.

J is TRBJ2-7 and V is TRBV27, with D perhaps TRBD1 (6 bases). The ends were cut back, 6 bases at V and 0 bases at J, with 12 bases in the middle. The CDR3 has 14 residues. In germline, CDR1 is MNHEY, CDR2 SMNVEV (reference sequence). In nucleotides, the CDR3 is TGTGCCAGCAGCCAAACAGGGAACTCCTACGAGCAGTACTTC. It encodes CASSQTGNSYEQYF.

A single count supports this clone. This sequence joins TRBV10-3 and TRBJ1-2; no clear D. This CDR3 has 15 residues. V was shortened by 5 bases and J by 1 base, with 14 bases between the two germline ends. In germline, CDR1 is ENHRY, CDR2 SYGVKD. DNA of the CDR3: TGTGCCATCAGTAAAAGTTTTGAGATTAACTATGGCTACACCTTC. Protein product: CAISKSFEINYGYTF.

V usage is TRBV30 and J usage is TRBJ2-3, with 11 bases that match TRBD2. The V segment lost 5 bases and the J segment 5 bases; nucleotides outside the gene matches: 6. CDR3 length: 14 amino acids. In germline, CDR1 is GTSNPN, CDR2 SVGIG (reference sequence). The CDR3 DNA reads TGTGCCTGGGAGGGACTAGCGGTGGGAGATACGCAGTATTTT. It is translated as CAWEGLAVGDTQYF.

The chain combines TRBV7-3 with TRBJ2-3; D gene uncertain. In germline, CDR1 is SGHTA, CDR2 FQGTGA. CDR3 length: 13 amino acids. Trimming left V 4 bases short and J 2 bases short, with 7 bases between. The CDR3, as DNA: TGTGCCAGCAGCTCCCACATCACAGATACGCAGTATTTT. Protein: CASSSHITDTQYF.

V gene TRBV30 combines with J gene TRBJ1-5; possibly TRBD1 for D (5 bases). Germline V lookup: CDR1 GTSNPN, CDR2 SVGIG (reference sequence). Trimming took 1 base from V and 0 from J, leaving 10 bases between them. This CDR3 spans 15 amino acids. CDR3 sequence (DNA): TGTGCCTGGAGTGGGGGCCCGTATAGCAATCAGCCCCAGCATTTT. Translation: CAWSGGPYSNQPQHF.

The V call is TRBV10-3, the J call TRBJ1-6; D is possibly TRBD1 (6 bases). Germline V gene sequence: CDR1 ENHRY, CDR2 SYGVKD. The length of the CDR3 is 18 residues. The V end was cut by 8 bases, the J end by 7 bases, with 27 bases between. The CDR3 here is CAIADPFVRGSRNSPLHF. DNA for the CDR3: TGTGCCATCGCTGACCCTTTCGTCAGGGGTTCACGGAATTCACCCCTCCACTTT.

The gene calls are TRBV5-6 and TRBJ2-1, with D maybe TRBD2 (5 bases). V dropped 2 bases and J dropped 8 bases, with 14 bases sitting between them. The length of the CDR3 is 14 residues. In germline, CDR1 is SGHDT, CDR2 YYEEEE. CDR3 sequence: CASSFRTPGHEQFF. CDR3 bases: TGTGCCAGCAGCTTCCGGACTCCTGGGCATGAGCAGTTCTTC. The full variable domain, completed using reference TRBV5-6 and TRBJ2-1, is DAGVTQSPTHLIKTRGQQVTLRCSPKSGHDTVSWYQQALGQGPQFIFQYYEEEERQRGNFPDRFSGHQFPNYSSELNVNALLLGDSALYLCASSFRTPGHEQFFGPGTRLTVL.

This sequence joins TRBV5-8 and TRBJ1-1; 8 nucleotides align to TRBD1. This CDR3 comprises 16 residues. Trimming cost V 4 bases and J 3 bases; bases outside gene matches: 11. Germline CDR1 and CDR2: SGHTS and YDEGEE. The CDR3 reads CASSRGTGFGDTEAFF. Written as DNA, the CDR3 is TGTGCCAGCAGCCGCGGGACAGGCTTTGGGGACACTGAAGCTTTCTTT.

The table lists this clone with many counts. The chain joins TRBV11-2 to TRBJ2-7, with D possibly matching TRBD2 (5 bases). Germline lookup yields CDR1 SGHAT and CDR2 FQNNGV. V lost 5 bases, J lost 3 bases, and 14 bases lay in between. The CDR3 contains 14 residues. The CDR3 DNA is TGTGCCAGCAGCCCTGGACTCGGCATCTACGAGCAGTACTTC. It is translated as CASSPGLGIYEQYF.

The chain couples TRBV6-5 to TRBJ2-7; 8 positions agree with TRBD2. Germline assignment: CDR1 MNHEY and CDR2 SVGAGI. This CDR3 spans 15 amino acids. J lost 6 bases, V lost 2 bases, and 9 bases had no gene match. This CDR3 is CASSYGFGLATEQYF. CDR3 in DNA: TGTGCCAGCAGTTACGGTTTCGGACTAGCAACCGAGCAGTACTTC.

J is TRBJ2-7 and V is TRBV5-6; perhaps TRBD2 as D (5 bases). V lost 3 bases to trimming and J lost 5 bases, with 18 bases between them. CDR3 length: 15 amino acids. Germline assignment: CDR1 SGHDT and CDR2 YYEEEE. CDR3 loop: CASSYRGLMIHEQYF. As DNA, the CDR3 is TGTGCCAGCAGCTACAGAGGACTCATGATCCACGAGCAGTACTTC. Full variable domain (rest looked up from reference TRBV5-6 and TRBJ2-7): DAGVTQSPTHLIKTRGQQVTLRCSPKSGHDTVSWYQQALGQGPQFIFQYYEEEERQRGNFPDRFSGHQFPNYSSELNVNALLLGDSALYLCASSYRGLMIHEQYFGPGTRLTVT.

The rearrangement links TRBV15 to TRBJ2-7, with 9 bases fitting TRBD1. The CDR3 has 13 residues. Germline loops: CDR1 LNHNV, CDR2 YYDKDF (reference sequence). V shed 9 bases, J shed 5 bases, and the junction held 8 bases outside the gene matches. Here the CDR3 reads CATWGQGSHEQYF. CDR3 bases: TGTGCCACATGGGGACAGGGAAGTCACGAGCAGTACTTC. Full variable domain (missing parts from reference TRBV15 and TRBJ2-7): DAMVIQNPRYQVTQFGKPVTLSCSQTLNHNVMYWYQQKSSQAPKLLFHYYDKDFNNEADTPDNFQSRRPNTSFCFLDIRSPGLGDTAMYLCATWGQGSHEQYFGPGTRLTVT.

The CDR3 DNA follows: TGTGCCAGCAGCCTCGGGACTAGGGGGGGCCAAGAGACCCAGTACTTC. Protein: CASSLGTRGGQETQYF. V and J are TRBV5-4 and TRBJ2-5; 8 nucleotides line up with TRBD2. Unmatched junction bases numbered 9, after V lost 4 bases and J lost 1 base. The CDR3 runs 16 residues. Per germline, CDR1 SGHNT and CDR2 YYREEE (reference sequence).